This TCR beta chain was captured in a study of shared T cell receptors in the human thymus. Only in-frame clones appear in the TCRdb table, and some are missing; sequencing was by immunoSEQ multiplex PCR. The table records some 700,000 clones, more than 75% of them present only once. CDR1 and CDR2 (germline): MDHEN, SYDVKM. Trimming removed 1 base at V and 8 bases at J, with 9 bases between. The CDR3 has 13 residues. The same sample was also studied in work on human thymus T cells. That paper adds: Having surgery to correct congenital heart defects, healthy Finnish infants acted as the donors. Thymic material originated from resections removed in the course of corrective heart surgery. There were highly overlapping thymic repertoires among unrelated individuals, as related research reported.

This TCR came from a boy under three years old with a congenital heart defect. The sequenced material came from thymocytes. V and J are TRBV28 and TRBJ2-1; D gene uncertain. For the CDR3, the DNA is TGTGCCAGCAGTTTATTTCGGTACCATGAGCAGTTCTTC. Translation gives CASSLFRYHEQFF.